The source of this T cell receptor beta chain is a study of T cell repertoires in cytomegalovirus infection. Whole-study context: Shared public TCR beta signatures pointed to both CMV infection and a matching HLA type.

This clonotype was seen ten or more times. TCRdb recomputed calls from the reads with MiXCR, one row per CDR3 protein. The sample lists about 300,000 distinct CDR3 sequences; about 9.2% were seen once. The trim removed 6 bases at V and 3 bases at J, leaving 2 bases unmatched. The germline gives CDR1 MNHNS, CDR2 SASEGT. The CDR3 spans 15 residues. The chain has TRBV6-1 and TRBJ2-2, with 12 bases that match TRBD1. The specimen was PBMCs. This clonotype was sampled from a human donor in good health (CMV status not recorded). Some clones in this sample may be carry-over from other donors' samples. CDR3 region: CASRGTGGYTGELFF. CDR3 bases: TGTGCCAGCAGAGGGACAGGGGGCTACACCGGGGAGCTGTTTTTT.